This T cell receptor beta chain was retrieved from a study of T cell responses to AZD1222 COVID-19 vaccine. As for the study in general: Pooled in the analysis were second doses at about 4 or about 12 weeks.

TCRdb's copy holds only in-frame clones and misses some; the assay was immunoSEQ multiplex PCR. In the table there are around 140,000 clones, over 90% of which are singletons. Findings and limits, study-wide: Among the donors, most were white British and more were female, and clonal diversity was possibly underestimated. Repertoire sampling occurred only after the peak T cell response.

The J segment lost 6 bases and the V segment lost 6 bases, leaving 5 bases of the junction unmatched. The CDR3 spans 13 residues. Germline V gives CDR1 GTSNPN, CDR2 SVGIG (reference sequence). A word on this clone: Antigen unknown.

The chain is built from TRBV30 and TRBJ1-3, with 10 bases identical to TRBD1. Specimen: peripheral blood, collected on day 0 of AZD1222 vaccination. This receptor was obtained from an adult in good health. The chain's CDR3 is CACGQGVTNTIYF. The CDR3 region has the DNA TGTGCCTGTGGACAGGGGGTTACAAACACCATATATTTT.